This TCR beta chain is from a study of tumor-infiltrating lymphocytes in primary liver carcinoma (dated by TCRdb to 2016 to 2017). As for the study more broadly: Of the five patients, three men and two women aged 30 to 69 years, four had hepatocellular carcinoma and one had combined HCC and intrahepatic cholangiocarcinoma. High reproducibility was observed for the technical replicate repertoires, with mean shared-clone rates approximately 0.9 and correlation coefficients above 0.95. Across five regions of each liver tumor, along with adjacent normal tissue and blood, the study brought together TCRbeta repertoire sequencing, expression microarrays and whole-exome sequencing. The tumors of the five patients were staged as T1-T3 N0M0, with maximum diameters ranging from roughly 4 to 10 cm. TCRbeta repertoire sequencing covered approximately 35 specimens from 5 patients: roughly 25 tumor regions, 5 adjacent noncancerous liver tissues and 5 peripheral blood samples. Roughly 3.5 to 7.13 million productive TCRbeta reads were obtained per sample, and no significant difference in read depth was found between tissue types. The 20 to 30 tumor region samples were profiled with Agilent mRNA microarrays so that TCRbeta repertoire diversity could be related to the local molecular phenotype. Paper-wide results and their limitations: Pairs of tumor regions showed greater repertoire overlap (mean 36%) than tumor-adjacent pairs (roughly 17%) or tumor-blood pairs (approximately 14%), which is consistent with antigen-driven expansion. Bulk unsorted samples precluded comparing CD4+ and CD8+ T cell repertoires. Only roughly 7-24% of top clones appeared in all five regions of a tumor, which suggests that tumor-infiltrating T cells are spatially heterogeneous. The study included only four to six patients, and the authors note findings should be validated in a larger study. Compared with blood, tumors had a significantly larger share of the repertoire taken up by the top 250 clones (p = 0.039). Only the TCR beta chain was sequenced, which likely underestimates true repertoire diversity because unpaired alpha chains were not captured.

Using a constant-region primer and ProtoScript II reverse transcriptase, TCRbeta-specific cDNA was reverse-transcribed from approximately 500 ng total RNA. Three nested multiplex PCR rounds, following a slightly modified ARM-PCR procedure, were used to build the TCRbeta libraries. The first two PCR rounds used multiplex TRBV1-TRBV30 forward primers with a Cbeta reverse primer, each for approximately 11 cycles. Sample barcodes and Illumina adapters were added in a final 25-cycle PCR using Deep VentR polymerase. Before sequencing, amplicons of 200-500 bp were gel-purified using a QIAquick gel extraction kit. An Illumina HiSeq 2500 was used to sequence the TCRbeta amplicons with 250-bp paired-end reads. The original pipeline was this. Quality trimming of reads was performed with Trimmomatic v0.33, and paired reads were merged with FLASH v1.2.11 so that full CDR3 sequences could be recovered. MiGEC v1.2.1b assigned V, D and J germline segments to the rearranged TCRbeta sequences. Clonotype statistics, along with Shannon-Wiener diversity indices, were calculated using VDJtools v1.0.0. To cut down on sampling bias, every analysis after diversity analysis relied on just the 250 most abundant clonotypes from each sample. TCRdb cleaned the public reads at Q25 with fastp, built clones with MiXCR and kept in-frame beta chains. Identical CDR3 proteins give one entry, which carries the most common genes and DNA. The V and J calls shown here were made by TCRdb, not taken from the authors' results. In all, the sample holds more than 90,000 distinct CDR3 sequences, and 55% to 80% of those were seen once. The ten biggest clones cover around 12% of the sample.

The germline V gene yields MDHEN for CDR1 and SYDVKM for CDR2. From cysteine to phenylalanine, the CDR3 is 15 amino acids long. This entry keeps only the CDR3 DNA: 45 bases, framed from base 1. Comment on this clonotype: Its cognate antigen has yet to be identified. This may stem from a read error, because a much larger clone lies one nucleotide away.

Without any cell sorting, total RNA and DNA were extracted together from approximately 20-30 mg of bulk tissue using the AllPrep DNA/RNA mini kit. Between November 2015 and early 2016, a handful of patients in China with histopathologically diagnosed primary liver carcinoma had their tumors surgically resected. At the time of sampling, the patients had chronic HBV infection and had not received any treatment. Five spatially separated regions were sampled per tumor: superior, inferior, left-lateral and right-lateral poles, plus the tumor centre. Histology showed that every tumor sample contained more than 90% viable tumor cells. Fresh tumor and adjacent tissue pieces were bisected, with one half stored in RNAlater at -80 degrees C and the other half sent for histology.

The sequence was obtained from a woman in her sixties or seventies with primary liver carcinoma and hepatitis B virus infection. This chain is built from TRBV28 and TRBJ1-4, with TRBD1 as a weak D call on 5 bases. Sequenced sample: liver tumor tissue from sampling region 2. The cell subset or site label here, explained by the study, means: tumor region T2, inferior pole. The CDR3 region: CASVAGGATNDKLFF. The DNA is as follows: TGTGCCAGCGTTGCGGGAGGGGCAACTAATGATAAACTGTTTTTT. With all but the CDR3 taken from the reference TRBV28 and TRBJ1-4 genes, the full variable domain is: DVKVTQSSRYLVKRTGEKVFLECVQDMDHENMFWYRQDPGLGLRLIYFSYDVKMKEKGDIPEGYSVSREKKERFSLILESASTNQTSMYLCASVAGGATNDKLFFGSGTQLSVL.